Listed here are 12 T cell receptor beta chains from one sample, sequenced in a study of cytomegalovirus exposure and HLA in healthy donors. PCR was performed using 60 Vbeta and 13 Jbeta primers. Sequenced by immunoSEQ multiplex PCR; TCRdb stores in-frame clones only, minus some. The sample has some 140,000 clones; 60% to 75% are singletons. Material for sequencing was PBMCs. The receptor set was obtained from a man between 18 and 35 years old in good health and CMV-seronegative.

The V gene is TRBV5-6, the J gene TRBJ1-1, with D hard to call. The CDR3 totals 13 residues. Trimming took off 4 bases at V and 4 bases at J, with 11 bases between the two ends. The germline CDR1 and CDR2 sequences are SGHDT and YYEEEE. The CDR3 nucleotides are TGTGCCAGCAGCCCCCGGACTGGCACTGAAGCTTTCTTT. Translated, it gives CASSPRTGTEAFF.

This chain connects TRBV6-1 to TRBJ2-1; TRBD1 aligns across 9 bases. This CDR3 has 15 residues. Per the germline V gene, CDR1 is MNHNS and CDR2 is SASEGT. Trimming cost V 0 bases and J 6 bases; bases outside gene matches: 3. The CDR3 protein is CASSEAGTGSNEQFF. The CDR3 DNA is TGTGCCAGCAGTGAAGCGGGGACAGGGAGCAATGAGCAGTTCTTC.

This chain uses TRBV4-3 with TRBJ2-7; no definite D call. Looked up from germline, CDR1 is LGHNA and CDR2 is YSLEER. CDR3 length: 13 amino acids. V was cut by 0 bases and J by 4 bases, with 7 bases left in between. CDR3 DNA sequence: TGCGCCAGCAGCCAAGAACTCGCTTACGAGCAGTACTTC. This encodes CASSQELAYEQYF.

The V gene is TRBV10-3, the J gene TRBJ2-3; 9 nucleotides match TRBD2. From germline, CDR1 is ENHRY and CDR2 SYGVKD. The CDR3 spans 17 residues. V dropped 0 bases and J dropped 7; count of bases not matched to a gene: 11. Written as DNA, the CDR3 is TGTGCCATCAGTGAGTCGGAGGCTAGCGGGGACGCTTATACGCAGTATTTT. Its protein product is CAISESEASGDAYTQYF.

The chain uses TRBV25-1 and TRBJ1-2, with D possibly matching TRBD1 (6 bases). From germline, CDR1 is MGHDK and CDR2 SYGVNS. CDR3 size: 14 residues. Trimming removed 3 bases from V and 4 bases from J, with 12 bases in between. The DNA for the CDR3 is TGTGCCAGCAGTGAGATCGGACAGTCCTATGGCTACACCTTC. Amino acids: CASSEIGQSYGYTF.

The chain employs TRBV4-1 and TRBJ2-7; D is uncertain. Trimming removed 0 bases from V and 3 bases from J, with 9 bases in between. Germline CDR1 is MGHRA and CDR2 is YSYEKL. The CDR3 length is 14 residues. CDR3 nucleotide sequence: TGCGCCAGCAGCCAAGAGGTCCTAAGCTACGAGCAGTACTTC. Its translation is CASSQEVLSYEQYF.

There are a few counts of this clone. At one end the junction does not follow the germline gene, possibly because of a read error. The genes are TRBV7-9 and TRBJ2-7; 7 nucleotides align to TRBD1. The CDR3 is 15 residues long. Germline V lookup: CDR1 SEHNR, CDR2 FQNEAQ (reference sequence). The CDR3 protein is CSSSLARGGRDEQYF. In DNA form, the CDR3 reads TGTTCCAGCAGCTTAGCCCGAGGGGGCCGGGACGAGCAGTACTTC.

The CDR3 is CASASGYSYNEQFF. The CDR3 bases are TGTGCTAGTGCTTCCGGGTACTCCTACAATGAGCAGTTCTTC. The chain combines TRBV12-5 with TRBJ2-1; D remains ambiguous. The V and J ends lost 7 bases and 0 bases respectively, with 10 bases between them. CDR3 length: 14 amino acids. CDR1 is LGHNT, CDR2 FRNRAP, per germline.

The chain uses TRBV6-5 and TRBJ1-5; 9 nucleotides line up with TRBD1. The germline gives CDR1 MNHEY, CDR2 SVGAGI. The CDR3 contains 14 residues. After removal of 8 bases from V and 6 bases from J, the junction contained 8 bases not matched to a gene. CDR3 coding DNA: TGTGCCAGCCATTCCGGGACAGGGAGTCAGCCCCAGCATTTT. Translated: CASHSGTGSQPQHF.

V gene TRBV6-5 combines with J gene TRBJ2-1; D is perhaps TRBD2 (6 bases). V shed 5 bases and J shed 3 bases, with 14 bases lying between them. Germline CDR1 and CDR2: MNHEY and SVGAGI. This CDR3 is built from 15 residues. CDR3 in amino acids: CASSPAGTYYNEQFF. The CDR3 bases are TGTGCCAGCAGTCCAGCCGGGACTTACTACAATGAGCAGTTCTTC.

The V call is TRBV9, the J call TRBJ2-7; 9 positions agree with TRBD1. The CDR3 contains 15 residues. Germline CDR1 reads SGDLS; CDR2 reads YYNGEE. The J segment lost 3 bases and the V segment lost 3 bases, leaving 7 bases of the junction unmatched. CDR3 in amino acids: CASSDGTGSLYEQYF. Written as DNA, the CDR3 is TGTGCCAGCAGCGATGGGACAGGGAGCCTCTACGAGCAGTACTTC.

About this clone itself: The germline gene is not matched at one end of the junction; a read error may be the cause. This chain connects TRBV2 to TRBJ2-1; 9 bases are a match to TRBD2. Germline V gene lookup returns CDR1 SNHLY and CDR2 FYNNEI. The CDR3 runs 21 residues. Written as DNA, the CDR3 is TGTGTCAGCAGCTCACCCAGCTCGCGGGGGGGTTTTCATCGCTCCTACAATGAGCAGTTCTTC. As protein: CVSSSPSSRGGFHRSYNEQFF. Variable domain in full (rest from reference TRBV2 and TRBJ2-1): EPEVTQTPSHQVTQMGQEVILRCVPISNHLYFYWYRQILGQKVEFLVSFYNNEISEKSEIFDDQFSVERPDGSNFTLKIRSTKLEDSAMYFCVSSSPSSRGGFHRSYNEQFFGPGTRLTVL.